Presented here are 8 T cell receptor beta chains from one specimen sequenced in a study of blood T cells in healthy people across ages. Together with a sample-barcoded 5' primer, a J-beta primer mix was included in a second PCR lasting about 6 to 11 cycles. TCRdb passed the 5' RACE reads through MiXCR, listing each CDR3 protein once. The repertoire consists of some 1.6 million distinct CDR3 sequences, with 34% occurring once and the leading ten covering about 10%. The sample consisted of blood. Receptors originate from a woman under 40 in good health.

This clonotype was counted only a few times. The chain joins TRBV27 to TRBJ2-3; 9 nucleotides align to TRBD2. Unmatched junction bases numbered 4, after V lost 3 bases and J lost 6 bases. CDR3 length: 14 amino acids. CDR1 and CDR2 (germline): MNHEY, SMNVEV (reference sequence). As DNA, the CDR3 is TGTGCCAGCAGTTTGATGGCGGGAGGGGATACGCAGTATTTT. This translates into CASSLMAGGDTQYF.

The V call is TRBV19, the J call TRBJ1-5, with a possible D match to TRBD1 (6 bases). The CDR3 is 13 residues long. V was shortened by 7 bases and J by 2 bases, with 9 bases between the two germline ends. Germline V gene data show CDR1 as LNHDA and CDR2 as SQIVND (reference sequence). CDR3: CASTGERNQPQHF. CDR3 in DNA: TGTGCCAGTACAGGGGAGCGCAATCAGCCCCAGCATTTT.

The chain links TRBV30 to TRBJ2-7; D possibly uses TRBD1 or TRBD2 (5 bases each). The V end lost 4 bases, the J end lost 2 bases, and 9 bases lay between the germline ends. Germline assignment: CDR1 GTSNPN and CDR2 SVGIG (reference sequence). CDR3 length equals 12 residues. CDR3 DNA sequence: TGTGCCTGGAAGGTGGGACCCTACGAGCAGTACTTC. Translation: CAWKVGPYEQYF.

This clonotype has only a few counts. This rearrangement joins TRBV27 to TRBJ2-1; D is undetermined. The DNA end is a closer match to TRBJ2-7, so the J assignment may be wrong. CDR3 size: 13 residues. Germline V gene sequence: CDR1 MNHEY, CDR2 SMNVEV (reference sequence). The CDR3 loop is CASSLASYNEQYF. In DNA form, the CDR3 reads TGTGCCAGCAGTTTGGCCTCATACAATGAGCAGTACTTC.

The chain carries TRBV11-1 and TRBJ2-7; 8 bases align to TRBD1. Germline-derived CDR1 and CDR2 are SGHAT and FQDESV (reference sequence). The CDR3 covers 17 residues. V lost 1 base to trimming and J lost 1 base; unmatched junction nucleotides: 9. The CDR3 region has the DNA TGTGCCAGCAGCTTAGAAGGTTTGCGGACAGGGTCCTACGAGCAGTACTTC. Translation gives CASSLEGLRTGSYEQYF. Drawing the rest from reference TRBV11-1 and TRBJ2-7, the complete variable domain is EAEVAQSPRYKITEKSQAVAFWCDPISGHATLYWYRQILGQGPELLVQFQDESVVDDSQLPKDRFSAERLKGVDSTLKIQPAELGDSAMYLCASSLEGLRTGSYEQYFGPGTRLTVT.

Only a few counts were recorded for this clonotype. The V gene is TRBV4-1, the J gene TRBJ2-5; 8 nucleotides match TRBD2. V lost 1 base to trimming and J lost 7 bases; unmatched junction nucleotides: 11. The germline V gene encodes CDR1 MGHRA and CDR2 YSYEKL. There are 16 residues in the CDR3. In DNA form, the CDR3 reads TGCGCCAGCAGCCAAGTCGGGGGGGCCACTCGGGGGACCCAGTACTTC. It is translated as CASSQVGGATRGTQYF.

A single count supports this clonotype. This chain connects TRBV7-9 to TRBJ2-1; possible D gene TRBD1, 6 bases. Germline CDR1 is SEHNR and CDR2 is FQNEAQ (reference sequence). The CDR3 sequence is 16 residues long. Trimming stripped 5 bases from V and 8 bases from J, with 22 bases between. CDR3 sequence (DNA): TGTGCCAGCAGCGGCATGGCAGGGGCAGGGCCCGATGAGCAGTTCTTC. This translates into CASSGMAGAGPDEQFF.

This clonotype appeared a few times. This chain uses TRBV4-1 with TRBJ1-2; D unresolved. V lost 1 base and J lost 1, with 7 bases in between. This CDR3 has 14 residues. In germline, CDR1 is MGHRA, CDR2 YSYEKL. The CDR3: CASSQVADNYGYTF. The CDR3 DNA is TGCGCCAGCAGCCAAGTAGCGGATAACTATGGCTACACCTTC.